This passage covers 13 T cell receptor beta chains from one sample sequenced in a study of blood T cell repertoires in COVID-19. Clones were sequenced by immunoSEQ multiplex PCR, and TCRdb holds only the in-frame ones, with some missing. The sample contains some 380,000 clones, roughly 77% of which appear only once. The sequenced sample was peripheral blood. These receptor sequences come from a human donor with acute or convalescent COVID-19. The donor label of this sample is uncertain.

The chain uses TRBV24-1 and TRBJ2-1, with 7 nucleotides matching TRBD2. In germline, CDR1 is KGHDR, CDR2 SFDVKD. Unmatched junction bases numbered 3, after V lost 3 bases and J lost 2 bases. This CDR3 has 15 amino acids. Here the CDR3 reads CATSDGRGTYNEQFF. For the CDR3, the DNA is TGTGCCACCAGTGATGGGCGGGGGACCTACAATGAGCAGTTCTTC.

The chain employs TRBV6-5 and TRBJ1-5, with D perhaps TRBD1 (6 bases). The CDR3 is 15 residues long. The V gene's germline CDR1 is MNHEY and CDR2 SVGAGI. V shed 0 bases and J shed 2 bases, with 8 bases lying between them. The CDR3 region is CASSYSQGGNQPQHF. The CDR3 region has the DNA TGTGCCAGCAGTTACTCACAGGGAGGCAATCAGCCCCAGCATTTT.

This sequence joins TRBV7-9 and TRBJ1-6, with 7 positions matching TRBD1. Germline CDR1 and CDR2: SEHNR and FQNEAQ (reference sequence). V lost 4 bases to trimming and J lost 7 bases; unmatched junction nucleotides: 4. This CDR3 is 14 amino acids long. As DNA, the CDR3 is TGTGCCAGCAGCTCGCGGACAGGAAATTCACCCCTCCACTTT. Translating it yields CASSSRTGNSPLHF.

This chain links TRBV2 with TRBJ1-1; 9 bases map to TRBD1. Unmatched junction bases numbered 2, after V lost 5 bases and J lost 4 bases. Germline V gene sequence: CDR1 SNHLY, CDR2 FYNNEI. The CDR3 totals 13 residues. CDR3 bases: TGTGCCAGCAGTTACAGGGGGCTCACTGAAGCTTTCTTT. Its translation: CASSYRGLTEAFF. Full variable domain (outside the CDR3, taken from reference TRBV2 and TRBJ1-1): EPEVTQTPSHQVTQMGQEVILRCVPISNHLYFYWYRQILGQKVEFLVSFYNNEISEKSEIFDDQFSVERPDGSNFTLKIRSTKLEDSAMYFCASSYRGLTEAFFGQGTRLTVV.

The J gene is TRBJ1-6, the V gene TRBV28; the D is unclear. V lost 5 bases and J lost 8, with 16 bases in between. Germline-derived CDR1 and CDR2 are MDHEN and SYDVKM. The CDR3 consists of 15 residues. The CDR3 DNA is TGTGCCAGCAGTCGACCAGGAAAAGGATATTCACCCCTCCACTTT. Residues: CASSRPGKGYSPLHF.

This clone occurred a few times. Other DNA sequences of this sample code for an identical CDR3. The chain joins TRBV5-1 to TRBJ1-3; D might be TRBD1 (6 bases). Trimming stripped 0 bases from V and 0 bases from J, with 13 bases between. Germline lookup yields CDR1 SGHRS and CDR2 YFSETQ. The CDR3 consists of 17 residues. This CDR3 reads CASSLGGTQSSGNTIYF. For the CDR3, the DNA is TGCGCCAGCAGCTTGGGAGGGACACAGAGCTCTGGAAACACCATATATTTT.

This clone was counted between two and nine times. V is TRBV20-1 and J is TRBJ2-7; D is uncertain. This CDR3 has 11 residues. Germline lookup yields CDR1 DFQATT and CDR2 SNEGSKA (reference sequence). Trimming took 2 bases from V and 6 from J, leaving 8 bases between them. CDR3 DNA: TGCAGTGCTAGACCCTGGAGCGAGCAGTACTTC. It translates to CSARPWSEQYF.

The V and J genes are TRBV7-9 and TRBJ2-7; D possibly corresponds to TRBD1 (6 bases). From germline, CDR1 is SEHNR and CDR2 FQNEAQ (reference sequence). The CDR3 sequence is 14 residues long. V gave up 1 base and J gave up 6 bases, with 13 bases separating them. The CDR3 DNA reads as TGTGCCAGCAGCTTAGGAGGGACCAGGGGCGAGCAGTACTTC. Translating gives CASSLGGTRGEQYF.

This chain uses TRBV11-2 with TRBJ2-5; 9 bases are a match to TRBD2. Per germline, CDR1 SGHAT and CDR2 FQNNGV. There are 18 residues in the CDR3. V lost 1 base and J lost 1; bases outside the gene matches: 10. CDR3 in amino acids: CASSLGRLAGGAQETQYF. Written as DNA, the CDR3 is TGTGCCAGCAGCTTAGGAAGATTGGCGGGAGGGGCCCAAGAGACCCAGTACTTC.

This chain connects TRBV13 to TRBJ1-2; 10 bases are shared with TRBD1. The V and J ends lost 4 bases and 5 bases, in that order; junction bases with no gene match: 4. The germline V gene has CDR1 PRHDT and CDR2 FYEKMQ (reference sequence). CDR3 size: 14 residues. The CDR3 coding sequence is TGTGCCAGCAGCTCGCGGACAGGGGGGTATGGCTACACCTTC. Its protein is CASSSRTGGYGYTF.

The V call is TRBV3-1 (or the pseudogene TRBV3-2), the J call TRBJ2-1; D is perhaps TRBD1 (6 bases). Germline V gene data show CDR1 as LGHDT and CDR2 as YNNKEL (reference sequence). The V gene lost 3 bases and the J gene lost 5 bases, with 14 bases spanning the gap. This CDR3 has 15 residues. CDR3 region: CASSQIPRDNNEQFF. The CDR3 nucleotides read TGTGCCAGCAGCCAGATCCCCCGGGACAACAATGAGCAGTTCTTC.

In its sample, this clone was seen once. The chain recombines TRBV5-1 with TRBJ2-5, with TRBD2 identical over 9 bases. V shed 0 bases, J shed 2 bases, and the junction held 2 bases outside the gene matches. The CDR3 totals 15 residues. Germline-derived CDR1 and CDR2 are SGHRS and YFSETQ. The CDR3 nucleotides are TGCGCCAGCAGCTTGGCCACTAGCGGGCAAGAGACCCAGTACTTC. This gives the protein CASSLATSGQETQYF.

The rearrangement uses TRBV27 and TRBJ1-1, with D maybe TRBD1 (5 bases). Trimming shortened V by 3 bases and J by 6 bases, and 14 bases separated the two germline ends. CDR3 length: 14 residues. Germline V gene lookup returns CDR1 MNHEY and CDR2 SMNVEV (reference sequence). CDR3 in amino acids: CASSFGGWGSEAFF. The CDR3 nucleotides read TGTGCCAGCAGTTTTGGAGGGTGGGGGTCTGAAGCTTTCTTT.